A single sample gave rise to the 5 T cell receptor beta chains below, sequenced in a study of blood T cell repertoires in COVID-19. Only in-frame clones appear in the TCRdb table, and some are missing; sequencing was by immunoSEQ multiplex PCR. The sample shows some 150,000 clones, approximately 92% of them seen only once. Sequenced material: peripheral blood. Every receptor here comes from a woman aged 35 to 49 with acute or convalescent COVID-19.

This clone was recorded once. V gene TRBV19 combines with J gene TRBJ2-7; 7 bases match TRBD1. CDR3 length: 14 residues. CDR1 and CDR2 (germline): LNHDA, SQIVND (reference sequence). V shed 5 bases and J 7 bases; nucleotides not matched to a gene: 11. This CDR3 reads CASSSGTVLGEQYF. In DNA form, the CDR3 reads TGTGCCAGTAGTTCTGGGACAGTCCTGGGGGAGCAGTACTTC.

This clone was counted a single time. This chain uses TRBV10-2 with TRBJ1-5; the match to TRBD1 covers 10 bases. The CDR3 has 16 amino acids. Per the germline V gene, CDR1 is WSHSY and CDR2 is SAAADI. V lost 8 bases to trimming and J lost 6 bases; unmatched junction nucleotides: 13. The CDR3 region is CASRTGQGVGGQPQHF. The CDR3 nucleotides read TGCGCCAGCCGAACCGGACAGGGGGTTGGAGGTCAGCCCCAGCATTTT.

The chain is built from TRBV23-1 and TRBJ2-7; 11 nucleotides match TRBD2. TRBV23-1 is identified as an open reading frame with a role that is uncertain. The CDR3 runs 16 residues. V was pared by 6 bases and J by 2 bases, with 9 bases of the junction left unmatched. This chain's CDR3 is CASSPGTSGLPYEQYF. CDR3 nucleotides: TGCGCCAGCAGCCCCGGGACTAGCGGTCTACCCTACGAGCAGTACTTC.

The chain employs TRBV6-1 and TRBJ1-2; a weak D match, TRBD1 (6 bases). The CDR3 is 15 residues long. Germline V gives CDR1 MNHNS, CDR2 SASEGT. The V gene lost 3 bases and the J gene lost 7 bases, with 18 bases spanning the gap. The CDR3: CASSDQATGNSGYTF. CDR3 DNA sequence: TGTGCCAGCAGTGACCAAGCCACAGGGAATTCTGGCTACACCTTC.

V usage is TRBV28 and J usage is TRBJ1-3; no definite D call. The CDR3 is made up of 13 amino acids. Deletions cut 5 bases from V and 8 bases from J, with 13 bases between. The germline V gene has CDR1 MDHEN and CDR2 SYDVKM. CDR3 sequence: CASSTPPVHTIYF. The CDR3 nucleotides are TGTGCCAGCAGTACTCCCCCGGTACACACCATATATTTT.